The TCR beta chain under discussion was sequenced for a study of T-cell reconstitution after alpha-beta-depleted transplantation in children. Germline V lookup: CDR1 SNHLY, CDR2 FYNNEI. V was cut by 6 bases and J by 4 bases, with 9 bases left in between. The CDR3 has 12 residues. This clonotype was seen repeatedly, ten times or more. Unique molecular identifiers were used to barcode this TCRbeta library. MiXCR, applied by TCRdb to the PCR reads, yields one record per CDR3 protein. The sample has around 190,000 distinct CDR3 sequences, approximately 6.3% seen once. V is TRBV2 and J is TRBJ1-1; D is unresolved. The source is a boy aged 2 to 9 with acute lymphoblastic leukemia, due to receive a stem cell transplant. The sequenced sample was PBMCs, obtained before TCRalphabeta/CD19-depleted stem cell transplant. CDR3 sequence (DNA): TGTGCCAGCAGGGGTGGGGTCACTGAAGCTTTCTTT. This gives the protein CASRGGVTEAFF.